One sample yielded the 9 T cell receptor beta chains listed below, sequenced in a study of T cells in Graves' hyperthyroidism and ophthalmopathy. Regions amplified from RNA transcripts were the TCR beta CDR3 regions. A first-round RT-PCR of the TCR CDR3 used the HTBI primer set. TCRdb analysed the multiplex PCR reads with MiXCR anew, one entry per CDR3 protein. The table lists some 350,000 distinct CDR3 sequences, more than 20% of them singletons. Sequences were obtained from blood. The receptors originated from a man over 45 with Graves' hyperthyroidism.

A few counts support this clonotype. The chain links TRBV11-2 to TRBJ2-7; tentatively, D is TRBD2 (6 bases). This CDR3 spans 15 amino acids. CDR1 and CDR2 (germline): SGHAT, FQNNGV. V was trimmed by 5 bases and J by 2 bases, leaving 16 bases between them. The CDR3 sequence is CASSPEGGDPYEQYF. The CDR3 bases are TGTGCCAGCAGCCCCGAGGGAGGCGATCCCTACGAGCAGTACTTC.

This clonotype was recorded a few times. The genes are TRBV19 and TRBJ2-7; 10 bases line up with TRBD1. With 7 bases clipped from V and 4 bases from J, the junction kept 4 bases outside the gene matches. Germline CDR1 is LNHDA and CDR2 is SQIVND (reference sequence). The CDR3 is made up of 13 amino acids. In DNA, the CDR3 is TGTGCCAGTAATCCGGGACAGGGGTACGAGCAGTACTTC. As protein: CASNPGQGYEQYF. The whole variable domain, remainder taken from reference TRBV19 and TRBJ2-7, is DGGITQSPKYLFRKEGQNVTLSCEQNLNHDAMYWYRQDPGQGLRLIYYSQIVNDFQKGDIAEGYSVSREKKESFPLTVTSAQKNPTAFYLCASNPGQGYEQYFGPGTRLTVT.

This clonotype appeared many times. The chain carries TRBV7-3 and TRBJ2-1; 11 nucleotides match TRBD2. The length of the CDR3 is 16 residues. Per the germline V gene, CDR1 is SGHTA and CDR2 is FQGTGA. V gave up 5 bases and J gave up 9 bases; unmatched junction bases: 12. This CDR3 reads CASSPWGGTSGSEQFF. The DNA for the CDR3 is TGTGCCAGCAGCCCCTGGGGGGGGACTAGCGGTAGTGAGCAGTTCTTC. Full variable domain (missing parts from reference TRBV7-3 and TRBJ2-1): GAGVSQTPSNKVTEKGKYVELRCDPISGHTALYWYRQSLGQGPEFLIYFQGTGAADDSGLPNDRFFAVRPEGSVSTLKIQRTERGDSAVYLCASSPWGGTSGSEQFFGPGTRLTVL.

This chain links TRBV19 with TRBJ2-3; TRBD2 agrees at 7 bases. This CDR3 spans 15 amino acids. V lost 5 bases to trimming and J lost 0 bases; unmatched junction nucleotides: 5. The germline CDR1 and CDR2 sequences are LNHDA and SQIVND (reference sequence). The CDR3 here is CASSPLAVSTDTQYF. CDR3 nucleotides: TGTGCCAGTAGTCCCCTAGCGGTTAGCACAGATACGCAGTATTTT.

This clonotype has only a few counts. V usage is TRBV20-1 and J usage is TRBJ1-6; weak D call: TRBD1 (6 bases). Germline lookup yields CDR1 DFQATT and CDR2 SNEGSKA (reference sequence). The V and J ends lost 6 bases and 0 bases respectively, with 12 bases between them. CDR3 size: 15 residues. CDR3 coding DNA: TGCAGTGCGCGGACAGATAGCTCCTATAATTCACCCCTCCACTTT. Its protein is CSARTDSSYNSPLHF.

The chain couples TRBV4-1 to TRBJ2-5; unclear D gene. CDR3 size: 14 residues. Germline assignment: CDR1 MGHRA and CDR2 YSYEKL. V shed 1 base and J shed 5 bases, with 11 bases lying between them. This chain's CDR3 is CASSQGIARETQYF. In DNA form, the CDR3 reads TGCGCCAGCAGCCAAGGGATTGCTCGTGAGACCCAGTACTTC.

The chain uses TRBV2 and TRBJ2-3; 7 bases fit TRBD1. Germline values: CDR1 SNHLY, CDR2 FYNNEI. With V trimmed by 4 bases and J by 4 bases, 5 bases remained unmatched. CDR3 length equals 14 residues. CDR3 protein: CASSVGTVPDTQYF. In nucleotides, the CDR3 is TGTGCCAGCAGTGTCGGGACAGTTCCAGATACGCAGTATTTT.

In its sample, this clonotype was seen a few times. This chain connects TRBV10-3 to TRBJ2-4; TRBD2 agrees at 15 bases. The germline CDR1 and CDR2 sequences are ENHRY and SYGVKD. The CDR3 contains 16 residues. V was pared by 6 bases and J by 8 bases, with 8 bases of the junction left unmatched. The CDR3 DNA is TGTGCCATCAGACCGGGACTAGCGGGAGGAGGGGACATTCAGTACTTC. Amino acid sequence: CAIRPGLAGGGDIQYF.

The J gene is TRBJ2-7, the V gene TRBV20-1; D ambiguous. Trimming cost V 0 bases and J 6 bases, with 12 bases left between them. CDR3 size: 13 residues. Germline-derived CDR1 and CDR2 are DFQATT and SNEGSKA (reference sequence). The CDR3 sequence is CSARERTVSEQYF. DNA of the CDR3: TGCAGTGCTAGAGAACGGACGGTCAGCGAGCAGTACTTC.